This TCR beta chain is drawn from a study of long-term antiretroviral therapy in people with HIV. Whole-study context: The oldest specimens predate the 2015 immediate-ART recommendation by about a decade. Broader study findings: With ART, diversity went up but was still lower than in transplant donor controls. All time points showed a repertoire dominated by clones expanded before ART. Controls had broader CDR3 length ranges than HIV repertoires did.

Trimming took off 4 bases at V and 0 bases at J, with 10 bases between the two ends. This CDR3 region has 14 residues. Germline CDR1 reads SQVTM; CDR2 reads ANQGSEA. With regard to this clone: As yet, its antigen is unknown.

Version v3.0 of the immunoSEQ assay was performed at survey level. The data were produced by immunoSEQ multiplex PCR, yet TCRdb's version contains in-frame clones alone and is incomplete. In the table there are roughly 17,000 clones, 60% to 85% of which are singletons. The J gene is TRBJ1-3, the V gene TRBV29-1; no firm D call. Sample: unsorted PBMCs, taken at the start of antiretroviral therapy. The receptor comes from a man aged 25-45 years with HIV. The CDR3 spells CSVVQSLSGNTIYF. The CDR3 bases are TGCAGCGTTGTCCAGTCCCTCTCTGGAAACACCATATATTTT.